The text below deals with one T cell receptor (beta chain). Its antigen is unidentified. This sample stems from a study of STAT5B mutations in CD4+ large granular lymphocyte leukemia. The CDR3 covers 17 residues. Germline loops: CDR1 MGHRA, CDR2 YSYEKL. The ends were cut back, 2 bases at V and 5 bases at J, with 21 bases in the middle. General study points: Without putative leukemic clones, patient CD4-sorted repertoires remained more clonal than healthy CD4+ repertoires.

Sequencing used immunoSEQ multiplex PCR; TCRdb keeps in-frame clones, though not all of them. The table includes approximately 30,000 clones, approximately 82% detected once. The source material was CD4+ T cells from blood buffy coats. The rearrangement links TRBV4-1 to TRBJ1-2; possibly TRBD1 for D (5 bases). The sequence was obtained from a human donor in good health. The CDR3 protein is CASSQPRGGDPWYGYTF. CDR3 bases: TGCGCCAGCAGCCAACCCCGTGGAGGGGATCCCTGGTATGGCTACACCTTC.